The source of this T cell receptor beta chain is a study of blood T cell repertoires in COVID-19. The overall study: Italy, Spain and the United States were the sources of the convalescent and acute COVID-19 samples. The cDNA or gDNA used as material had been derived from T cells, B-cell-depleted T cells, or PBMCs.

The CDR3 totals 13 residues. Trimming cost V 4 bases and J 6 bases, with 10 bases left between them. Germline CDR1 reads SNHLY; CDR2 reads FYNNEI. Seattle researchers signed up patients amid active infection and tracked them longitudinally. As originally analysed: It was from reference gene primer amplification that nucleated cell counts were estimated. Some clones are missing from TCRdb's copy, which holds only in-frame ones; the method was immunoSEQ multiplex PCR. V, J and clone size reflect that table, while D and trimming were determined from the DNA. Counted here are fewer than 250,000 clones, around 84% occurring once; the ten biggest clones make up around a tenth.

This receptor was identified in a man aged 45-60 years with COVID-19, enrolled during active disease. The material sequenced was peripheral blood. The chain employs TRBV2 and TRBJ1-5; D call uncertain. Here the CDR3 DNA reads TGTGCCAGCAGTGGGCAGGAAAGTCAGCCCCAGCATTTT. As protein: CASSGQESQPQHF.